This T cell receptor beta chain was observed in a study of human thymus T cells. Whole-study findings and limits: Related research described thymic repertoires that were highly overlapping among unrelated individuals.

Clones were sequenced by immunoSEQ multiplex PCR, and TCRdb holds only the in-frame ones, with some missing. Of about 78,000 clones in the sample, 96% are singletons; the top ten hold just over 0.03%. Germline values: CDR1 SGHRS, CDR2 YFSETQ. CDR3 length: 16 amino acids. The V gene lost 1 base and the J gene lost 1 base, with 14 bases spanning the gap. Corrective heart surgery yielded the resections from which the thymus tissue came. In the case of this clone: As yet, its antigen is unknown.

The rearrangement links TRBV5-1 to TRBJ1-1, with D perhaps matching TRBD1 (6 bases). The source of this sequence is a boy under three years old with a congenital heart defect but otherwise immunologically healthy. The sequenced sample consisted of thymus tissue. CDR3 bases: TGCGCCAGCAGCTTGCTTAACCGGGACACGAACACTGAAGCTTTCTTT. Translation gives CASSLLNRDTNTEAFF.